This T cell receptor (beta chain) emerged from a study of OX40 agonist ivuxolimab in advanced cancers. At the level of the study: Past anti-PD-1, anti-PD-L1 or anti-CTLA-4 therapy was accepted, and 30% to 50% had received some.

The assay was immunoSEQ multiplex PCR, and TCRdb's table has in-frame clones only and misses some. The sample shows about 22,000 clones, nearly 90% of them seen only once. Germline V gene lookup returns CDR1 MNHEY and CDR2 SMNVEV (reference sequence). This CDR3 is 15 amino acids long. J lost 1 base, V lost 8 bases, and 5 bases had no gene match. The specimen was CD4+ or CD8+ T cells sorted from blood, collected in a trial of the OX40 agonist ivuxolimab. The chain combines TRBV27 with TRBJ2-3; 11 nucleotides agree with TRBD2. The TCR was taken from an adult with an advanced solid tumor such as melanoma, head and neck, liver or kidney cancer. The CDR3 protein is CASRLAGKGTDTQYF. CDR3 DNA sequence: TGTGCCAGCCGACTAGCGGGAAAAGGCACAGATACGCAGTATTTT.